This T cell receptor beta chain was captured by sequencing in a study of T cell responses to AZD1222 COVID-19 vaccine. In the study overall: Combined were second doses at about 4 or about 12 weeks. Findings and limits, study-wide: Most donors were white British, females outnumbered males, and clonal diversity was possibly underestimated. Spike-specific TCR repertoires showed rising breadth and depth after two AZD1222 doses.

Measured with immunoSEQ multiplex PCR; TCRdb has only the in-frame clones, and not every one. Among 100,000 to 140,000 clones listed, 91% were seen once. About this clone: Antigen: not known.

Trimming left V 8 bases short and J 7 bases short, with 14 bases between. The germline gives CDR1 SEHNR, CDR2 FQNEAQ (reference sequence). The CDR3 is made up of 12 amino acids. V usage is TRBV7-9 and J usage is TRBJ1-2, with D hard to call. The receptor comes from an adult in good health. The sample in question was peripheral blood, obtained on day 0 of AZD1222 vaccination. The CDR3 loop is CASGAVPGGYTF. CDR3 nucleotides: TGTGCCAGCGGTGCAGTTCCTGGTGGCTACACCTTC.